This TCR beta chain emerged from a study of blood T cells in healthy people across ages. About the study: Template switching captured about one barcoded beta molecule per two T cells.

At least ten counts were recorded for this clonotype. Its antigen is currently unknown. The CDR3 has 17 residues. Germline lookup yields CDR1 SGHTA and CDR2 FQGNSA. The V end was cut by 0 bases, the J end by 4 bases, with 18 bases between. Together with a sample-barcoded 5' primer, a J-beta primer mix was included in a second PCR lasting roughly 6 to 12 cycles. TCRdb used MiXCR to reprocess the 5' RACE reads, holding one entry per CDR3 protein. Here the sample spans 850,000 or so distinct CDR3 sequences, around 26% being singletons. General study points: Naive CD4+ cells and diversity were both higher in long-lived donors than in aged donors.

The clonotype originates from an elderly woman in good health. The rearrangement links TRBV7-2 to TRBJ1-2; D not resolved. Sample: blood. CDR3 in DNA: TGTGCCAGCAGCTTAGCCCCTACGGCCCTTGGGCCCTATGGCTACACCTTC. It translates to CASSLAPTALGPYGYTF.